This T cell receptor beta chain was profiled in a study of blood T cell repertoires in COVID-19. The assay was immunoSEQ multiplex PCR, and TCRdb's table has in-frame clones only and misses some. The repertoire holds around 240,000 clones, 80% to 90% seen once, with just over 0.85% in the top ten. V lost 6 bases and J lost 4; bases outside the gene matches: 8. The CDR3 loop spans 15 amino acids. The germline CDR1 and CDR2 sequences are MNHEY and SMNVEV (reference sequence). The source material was PBMCs or T cells enriched from blood (not recorded which). The chain uses TRBV27 and TRBJ2-7, with 11 bases aligning to TRBD2. The sequence was collected from a man aged 45-60 years who had been exposed to COVID-19. This CDR3 is CASRFSTSGSYEQYV. CDR3 in DNA: TGTGCCAGCAGATTTAGTACTAGCGGGAGTTACGAGCAGTACGTC.